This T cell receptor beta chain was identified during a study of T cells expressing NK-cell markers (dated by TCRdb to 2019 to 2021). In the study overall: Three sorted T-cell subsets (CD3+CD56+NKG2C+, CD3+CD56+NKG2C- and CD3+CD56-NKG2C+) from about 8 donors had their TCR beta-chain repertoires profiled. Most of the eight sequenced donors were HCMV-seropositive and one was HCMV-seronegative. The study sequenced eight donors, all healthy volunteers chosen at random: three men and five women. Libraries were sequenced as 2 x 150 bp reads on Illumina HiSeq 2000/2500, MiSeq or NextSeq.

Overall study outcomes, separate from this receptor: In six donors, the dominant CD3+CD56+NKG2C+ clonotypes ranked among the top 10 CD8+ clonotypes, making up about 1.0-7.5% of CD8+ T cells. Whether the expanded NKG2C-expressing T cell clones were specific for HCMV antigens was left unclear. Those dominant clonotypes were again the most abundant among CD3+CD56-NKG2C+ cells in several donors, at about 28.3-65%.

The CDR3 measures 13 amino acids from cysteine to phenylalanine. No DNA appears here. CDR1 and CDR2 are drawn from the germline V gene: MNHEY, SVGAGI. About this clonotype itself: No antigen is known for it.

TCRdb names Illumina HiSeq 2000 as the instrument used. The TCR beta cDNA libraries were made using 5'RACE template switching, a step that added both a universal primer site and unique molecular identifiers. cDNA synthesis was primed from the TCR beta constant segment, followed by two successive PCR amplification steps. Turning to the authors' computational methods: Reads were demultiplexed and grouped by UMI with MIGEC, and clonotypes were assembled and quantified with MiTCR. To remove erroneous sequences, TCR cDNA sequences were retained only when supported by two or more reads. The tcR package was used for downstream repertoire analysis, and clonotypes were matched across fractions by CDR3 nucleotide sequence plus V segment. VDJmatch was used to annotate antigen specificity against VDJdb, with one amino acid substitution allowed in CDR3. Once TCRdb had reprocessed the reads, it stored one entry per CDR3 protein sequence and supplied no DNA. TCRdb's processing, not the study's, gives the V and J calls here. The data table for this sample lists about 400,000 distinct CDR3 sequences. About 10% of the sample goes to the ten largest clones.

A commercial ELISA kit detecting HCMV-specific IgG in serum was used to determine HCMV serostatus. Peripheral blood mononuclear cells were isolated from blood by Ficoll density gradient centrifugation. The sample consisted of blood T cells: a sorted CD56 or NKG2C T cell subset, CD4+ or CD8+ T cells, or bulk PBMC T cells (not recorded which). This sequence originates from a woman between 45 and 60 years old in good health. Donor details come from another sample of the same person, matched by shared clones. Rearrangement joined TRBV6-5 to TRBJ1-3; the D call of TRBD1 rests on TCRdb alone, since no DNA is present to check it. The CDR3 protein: CASSPGPGNTIYF.